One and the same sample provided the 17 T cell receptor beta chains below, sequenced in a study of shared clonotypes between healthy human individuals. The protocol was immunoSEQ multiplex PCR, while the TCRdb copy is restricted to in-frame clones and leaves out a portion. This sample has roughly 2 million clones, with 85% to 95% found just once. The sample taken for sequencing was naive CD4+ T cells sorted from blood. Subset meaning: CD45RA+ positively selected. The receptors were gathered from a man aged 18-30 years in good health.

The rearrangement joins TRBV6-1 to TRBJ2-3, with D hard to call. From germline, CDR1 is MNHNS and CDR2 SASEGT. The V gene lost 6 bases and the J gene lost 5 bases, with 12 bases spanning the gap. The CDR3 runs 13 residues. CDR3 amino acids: CASRQPPGDTQYF. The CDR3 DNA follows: TGTGCCAGCAGGCAGCCCCCCGGAGATACGCAGTATTTT.

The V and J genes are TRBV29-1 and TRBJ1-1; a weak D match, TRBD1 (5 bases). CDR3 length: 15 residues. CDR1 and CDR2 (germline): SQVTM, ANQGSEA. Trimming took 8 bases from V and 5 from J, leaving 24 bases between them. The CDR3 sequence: CSTDSLRGISTEAFF. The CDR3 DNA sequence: TGCAGCACCGACAGTCTCAGAGGAATAAGTACTGAAGCTTTCTTT. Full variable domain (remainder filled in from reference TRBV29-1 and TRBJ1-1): SAVISQKPSRDICQRGTSLTIQCQVDSQVTMMFWYRQQPGQSLTLIATANQGSEATYESGFVIDKFPISRPNLTFSTLTVSNMSPEDSSIYLCSTDSLRGISTEAFFGQGTRLTVV.

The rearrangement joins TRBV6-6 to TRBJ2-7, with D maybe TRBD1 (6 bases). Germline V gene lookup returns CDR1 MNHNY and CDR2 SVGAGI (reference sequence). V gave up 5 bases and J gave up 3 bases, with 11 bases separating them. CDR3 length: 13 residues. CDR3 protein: CASSPGTNYEQYF. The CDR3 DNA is TGTGCCAGCAGTCCCGGGACAAACTACGAGCAGTACTTC.

The CDR3 loop reads CASSSLTERYNEQFF. The CDR3 bases are TGTGCCAGCAGTTCCTTGACGGAGCGCTACAATGAGCAGTTCTTC. The rearrangement uses TRBV28 and TRBJ2-1; D uncertain. Trimming shortened V by 4 bases and J by 3 bases, and 13 bases separated the two germline ends. The CDR3 loop spans 15 amino acids. The V gene's germline CDR1 is MDHEN and CDR2 SYDVKM.

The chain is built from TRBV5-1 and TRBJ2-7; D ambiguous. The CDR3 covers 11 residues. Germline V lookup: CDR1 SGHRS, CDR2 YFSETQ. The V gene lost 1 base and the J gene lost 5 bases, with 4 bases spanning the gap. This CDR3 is CASSLNHEQYF. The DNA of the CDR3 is TGCGCCAGCAGCTTGAATCACGAGCAGTACTTC.

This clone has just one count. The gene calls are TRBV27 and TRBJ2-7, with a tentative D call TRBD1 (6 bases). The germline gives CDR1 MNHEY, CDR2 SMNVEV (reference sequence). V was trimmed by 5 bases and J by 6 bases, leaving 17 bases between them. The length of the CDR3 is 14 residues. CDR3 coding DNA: TGTGCCAGCAGTGACTACAGGGCTGGGTCCGAGCAGTACTTC. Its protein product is CASSDYRAGSEQYF.

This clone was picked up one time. The CDR3 reads CASSLPDRKETQYF. CDR3 bases: TGTGCCAGCAGCTTGCCGGACAGGAAAGAGACCCAGTACTTC. V and J are TRBV5-4 and TRBJ2-5, with TRBD1 identical over 7 bases. Germline V gene lookup returns CDR1 SGHNT and CDR2 YYREEE (reference sequence). This CDR3 region has 14 residues. J was trimmed by 3 bases and V by 1 base; bases with no gene match: 3.

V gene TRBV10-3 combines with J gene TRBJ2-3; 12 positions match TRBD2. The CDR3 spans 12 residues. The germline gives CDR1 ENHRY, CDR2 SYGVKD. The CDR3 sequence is CLAGGPTDTQYF. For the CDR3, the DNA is TGTCTAGCGGGAGGGCCGACAGATACGCAGTATTTT.

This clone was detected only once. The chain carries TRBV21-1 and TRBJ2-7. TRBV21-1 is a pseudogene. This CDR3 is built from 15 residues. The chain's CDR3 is CASSKGVPLRDEQYF. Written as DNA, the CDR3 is TGTGCCAGCAGCAAGGGGGTGCCCCTTCGGGACGAGCAGTACTTC.

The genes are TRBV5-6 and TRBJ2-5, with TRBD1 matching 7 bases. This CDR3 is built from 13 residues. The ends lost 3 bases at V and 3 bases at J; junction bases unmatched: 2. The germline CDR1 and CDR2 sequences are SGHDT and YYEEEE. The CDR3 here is CASSWGTEETQYF. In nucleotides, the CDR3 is TGTGCCAGCAGCTGGGGGACAGAAGAGACCCAGTACTTC.

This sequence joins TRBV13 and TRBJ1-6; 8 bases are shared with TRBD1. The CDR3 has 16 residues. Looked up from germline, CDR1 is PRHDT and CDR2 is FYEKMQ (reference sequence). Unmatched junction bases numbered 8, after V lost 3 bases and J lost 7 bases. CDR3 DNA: TGTGCCAGCAGCTTCACAGGGGGTGTCAAGAATTCACCCCTCCACTTT. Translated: CASSFTGGVKNSPLHF.

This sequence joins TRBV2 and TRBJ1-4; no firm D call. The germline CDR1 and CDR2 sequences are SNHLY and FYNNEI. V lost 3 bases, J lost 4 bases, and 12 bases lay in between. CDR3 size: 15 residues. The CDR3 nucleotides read TGTGCCAGCAGTGACCACGGGAAGGGTAATGAAAAACTGTTTTTT. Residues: CASSDHGKGNEKLFF.

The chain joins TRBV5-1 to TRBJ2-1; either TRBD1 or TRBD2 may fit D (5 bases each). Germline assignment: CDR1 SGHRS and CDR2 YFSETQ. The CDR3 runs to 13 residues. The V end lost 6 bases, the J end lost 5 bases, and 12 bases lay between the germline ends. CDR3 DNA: TGCGCCAGCAAGAGGGGCGGAGACAATGAGCAGTTCTTC. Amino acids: CASKRGGDNEQFF.

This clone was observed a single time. The CDR3, as DNA: TGTGCCAGCAGCTTAAGTGGGACAGGGAAGGCCGAGCAGTACTTC. Its protein product is CASSLSGTGKAEQYF. V and J are TRBV7-3 and TRBJ2-7; 9 nucleotides align to TRBD1. This CDR3 comprises 15 residues. Per the germline V gene, CDR1 is SGHTA and CDR2 is FQGTGA. V lost 1 base, J lost 6 bases, and 7 bases stayed unmatched.

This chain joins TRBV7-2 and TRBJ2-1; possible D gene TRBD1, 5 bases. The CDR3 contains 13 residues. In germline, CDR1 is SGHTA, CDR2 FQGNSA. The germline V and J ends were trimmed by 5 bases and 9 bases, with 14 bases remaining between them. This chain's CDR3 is CASSNPQVPEQFF. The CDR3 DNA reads TGTGCCAGCAGCAACCCACAGGTCCCTGAGCAGTTCTTC. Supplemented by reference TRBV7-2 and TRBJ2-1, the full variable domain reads GAGVSQSPSNKVTEKGKDVELRCDPISGHTALYWYRQSLGQGLEFLIYFQGNSAPDKSGLPSDRFSAERTGGSVSTLTIQRTQQEDSAVYLCASSNPQVPEQFFGPGTRLTVL.

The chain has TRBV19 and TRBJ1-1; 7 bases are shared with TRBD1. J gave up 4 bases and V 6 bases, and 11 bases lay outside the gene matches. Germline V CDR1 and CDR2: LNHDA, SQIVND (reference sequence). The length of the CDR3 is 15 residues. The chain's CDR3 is CASRLAGTGATEAFF. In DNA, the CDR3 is TGTGCCAGTAGGCTCGCAGGTACAGGGGCCACTGAAGCTTTCTTT.

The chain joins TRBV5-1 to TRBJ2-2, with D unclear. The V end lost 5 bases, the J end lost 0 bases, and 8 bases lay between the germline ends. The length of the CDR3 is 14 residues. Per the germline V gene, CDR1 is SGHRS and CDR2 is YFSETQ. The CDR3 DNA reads TGCGCCAGCAGGGGCCGAGCGAACACCGGGGAGCTGTTTTTT. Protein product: CASRGRANTGELFF. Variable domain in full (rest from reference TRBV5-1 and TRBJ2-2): KAGVTQTPRYLIKTRGQQVTLSCSPISGHRSVSWYQQTPGQGLQFLFEYFSETQRNKGNFPGRFSGRQFSNSRSEMNVSTLELGDSALYLCASRGRANTGELFFGEGSRLTVL.